Each of the 21 T cell receptor beta chains below was sequenced from the same sample in a study of shared clonotypes between healthy human individuals. The data were produced by immunoSEQ multiplex PCR, yet TCRdb's version contains in-frame clones alone and is incomplete. The sample carries 1.5 million to 2.5 million clones, about 94% recorded once. CD45RO negativity and positive selection for CCR7 defined naive CD8 cells, a population that excluded terminally differentiated effector memory CD45RA+ cells. Sequenced: naive CD8+ T cells sorted from blood. These receptors were obtained from a young man in good health.

The chain employs TRBV7-9 and TRBJ1-2, with D hard to call. The CDR3 length is 13 residues. Per the germline V gene, CDR1 is SEHNR and CDR2 is FQNEAQ (reference sequence). V was cut by 2 bases and J by 13 bases, with 17 bases left in between. The CDR3 protein is CASSLTVEPYITF. The DNA of the CDR3 is TGTGCCAGCAGCTTAACCGTGGAACCCTACATCACCTTC.

This clone is medium-sized (0.01 to 0.1%) by share. The chain links TRBV28 to TRBJ2-4; D is possibly TRBD1 (6 bases). Trimming removed 4 bases at V and 3 bases at J, with 13 bases between. The germline gives CDR1 MDHEN, CDR2 SYDVKM. The length of the CDR3 is 15 residues. The CDR3 coding sequence is TGTGCCAGCAGTTCTCCAGGGGACGGCAAAAACATTCAGTACTTC. Protein sequence: CASSSPGDGKNIQYF.

The rearrangement links TRBV6-1 to TRBJ1-1; weak D call: TRBD1 (5 bases). CDR3 length: 12 amino acids. V shed 3 bases and J shed 6 bases, with 8 bases lying between them. Germline lookup yields CDR1 MNHNS and CDR2 SASEGT. This CDR3 is CASSDDRPEAFF. In nucleotides, the CDR3 is TGTGCCAGCAGTGATGACAGACCTGAAGCTTTCTTT.

The rearrangement joins TRBV29-1 to TRBJ2-1, with a possible D match to TRBD2 (6 bases). Per germline, CDR1 SQVTM and CDR2 ANQGSEA. The CDR3 contains 15 residues. The V end lost 0 bases, the J end lost 4 bases, and 13 bases lay between the germline ends. CDR3 amino acids: CSVEDWQEGYNEQFF. In nucleotides, the CDR3 is TGCAGCGTTGAAGATTGGCAGGAGGGGTACAATGAGCAGTTCTTC.

V is TRBV27 and J is TRBJ1-2; 8 bases are a match to TRBD1. Unmatched junction bases numbered 8, after V lost 3 bases and J lost 11 bases. Germline loops: CDR1 MNHEY, CDR2 SMNVEV (reference sequence). The CDR3 runs to 13 residues. The CDR3 region is CASSFSGGVEYTF. As DNA, the CDR3 is TGTGCCAGCAGTTTCTCAGGGGGCGTGGAATACACCTTC.

The genes are TRBV5-1 and TRBJ2-1; D gene unclear. Germline V gene data show CDR1 as SGHRS and CDR2 as YFSETQ. This CDR3 has 12 residues. Trimming left V 4 bases short and J 5 bases short, with 7 bases between. Here the CDR3 reads CASSRSNNEQFF. CDR3 DNA sequence: TGCGCCAGCAGCCGCTCGAACAATGAGCAGTTCTTC.

This chain links TRBV27 with TRBJ1-1; TRBD1 matches 9 bases. From germline, CDR1 is MNHEY and CDR2 SMNVEV (reference sequence). V gave up 8 bases and J gave up 4 bases; unmatched junction bases: 2. This CDR3 spans 12 amino acids. The CDR3 DNA reads TGTGCCAGCGGGACAGGGCGCACTGAAGCTTTCTTT. It codes for CASGTGRTEAFF.

Points on this clone: A clone one base away is much larger, so this may be a read error. The same CDR3 arises from other DNA sequences in this sample as well. The chain combines TRBV4-1 with TRBJ2-7; D is undetermined. The CDR3 runs 11 residues. The V end was cut by 3 bases, the J end by 4 bases, with 4 bases between. Germline V gene lookup returns CDR1 MGHRA and CDR2 YSYEKL. CDR3 region: CASSHGYEQYF. As DNA, the CDR3 is TGCGCCAGCAGCCACGGGTACGAGCAGTACTTC.

In DNA form, the CDR3 reads TGTGCCAGTACCCCAGTGGCTAGCGGGGCCTACGAGCAGTACTTC. This gives the protein CASTPVASGAYEQYF. The rearrangement uses TRBV19 and TRBJ2-7; 9 bases fit TRBD2. CDR3 length equals 15 residues. Germline V gene sequence: CDR1 LNHDA, CDR2 SQIVND (reference sequence). Germline trimming cut 7 bases from V and 2 bases from J; bases unmatched to any gene: 9.

This chain joins TRBV9 and TRBJ1-1; possible D gene TRBD1, 6 bases. Trimming stripped 0 bases from V and 10 bases from J, with 10 bases between. The germline gives CDR1 SGDLS, CDR2 YYNGEE. There are 12 residues in the CDR3. CDR3 nucleotides: TGTGCCAGCAGCGTAGAGGGGGAACGAGCTTTCTTT. It translates to CASSVEGERAFF.

V gene TRBV29-1 combines with J gene TRBJ2-7, with D tentatively TRBD2 (6 bases). From germline, CDR1 is SQVTM and CDR2 ANQGSEA. This CDR3 comprises 14 residues. The V gene lost 1 base and the J gene lost 6 bases, with 16 bases spanning the gap. The chain's CDR3 is CSVEVRLGGLEQYF. The CDR3 DNA reads TGCAGCGTTGAAGTCCGCCTAGGAGGGCTCGAGCAGTACTTC.

The gene calls are TRBV6-5 and TRBJ2-7; tentative D call: TRBD2 (5 bases). Trimming took 2 bases from V and 0 from J, leaving 8 bases between them. The germline CDR1 and CDR2 sequences are MNHEY and SVGAGI. The CDR3 runs 14 residues. As DNA, the CDR3 is TGTGCCAGCAGTTACCTGACTAACTCCTACGAGCAGTACTTC. This sequence encodes CASSYLTNSYEQYF.

The chain uses TRBV5-4 and TRBJ1-2; D may be TRBD1 (6 bases). This CDR3 has 15 residues. CDR1 and CDR2 (germline): SGHNT, YYREEE (reference sequence). The germline V and J ends were trimmed by 5 bases and 8 bases, with 22 bases remaining between them. This chain's CDR3 is CASRNPLGGSEGYTF. The CDR3 DNA follows: TGTGCCAGCAGAAACCCCCTCGGGGGCTCAGAGGGCTACACCTTC.

The chain carries TRBV4-2 and TRBJ2-4, with a weak D call TRBD2 (6 bases). CDR1 is LGHNA and CDR2 is YNFKEQ in the germline V gene. The V and J ends lost 4 bases and 8 bases respectively, with 12 bases between them. The CDR3 totals 13 residues. CDR3 DNA sequence: TGTGCCAGCAGCCCCCGGGGGAGCGACATTCAGTACTTC. Translated, it gives CASSPRGSDIQYF.

The chain recombines TRBV19 with TRBJ2-6; possibly TRBD1 or TRBD2 for D (5 bases each). Germline CDR1 LNHDA, CDR2 SQIVND (reference sequence). V was cut by 3 bases and J by 0 bases, with 9 bases left in between. This CDR3 has 16 amino acids. CDR3 DNA sequence: TGTGCCAGTAGTATCCGGGACGGCTCTGGGGCCAACGTCCTGACTTTC. Protein product: CASSIRDGSGANVLTF. The whole variable domain, remainder taken from reference TRBV19 and TRBJ2-6, is DGGITQSPKYLFRKEGQNVTLSCEQNLNHDAMYWYRQDPGQGLRLIYYSQIVNDFQKGDIAEGYSVSREKKESFPLTVTSAQKNPTAFYLCASSIRDGSGANVLTFGAGSRLTVL.

The chain carries TRBV2 and TRBJ1-4, with 8 bases lining up with TRBD1. Germline CDR1 is SNHLY and CDR2 is FYNNEI. Trimming removed 0 bases from V and 3 bases from J; junction bases left unmatched: 9. The CDR3 sequence is 18 residues long. CDR3 amino acids: CASSEAGQGADANEKLFF. As DNA, the CDR3 is TGTGCCAGCAGTGAAGCCGGACAGGGAGCAGACGCTAATGAAAAACTGTTTTTT.

Regarding this clone: At the DNA level, this CDR3 is encoded by other sequences in the same sample as well. CDR3 sequence reads: CASRTGLGEQYF. CDR3 coding DNA: TGTGCCAGCAGAACAGGACTTGGCGAGCAGTACTTC. V and J are TRBV27 and TRBJ2-7; D tentatively fits TRBD1 or TRBD2 (5 bases each). The CDR3 covers 12 residues. V was trimmed by 6 bases and J by 6 bases, leaving 12 bases between them. Germline values: CDR1 MNHEY, CDR2 SMNVEV (reference sequence).

V is TRBV6-6 and J is TRBJ1-1, with 7 bases aligning to TRBD1. CDR1 is MNHNY and CDR2 is SVGAGI in the germline V gene (reference sequence). Trimming cost V 10 bases and J 3 bases; bases outside gene matches: 8. The CDR3 runs 13 residues. The CDR3 spells CATWDQGDTEAFF. The CDR3 bases are TGTGCCACCTGGGACCAGGGGGACACTGAAGCTTTCTTT.

The rearrangement uses TRBV4-1 and TRBJ2-3; possibly TRBD1 or TRBD2 for D (6 bases each). Trimming stripped 6 bases from V and 8 bases from J, with 15 bases between. This CDR3 contains 13 residues. Germline V gene lookup returns CDR1 MGHRA and CDR2 YSYEKL. CDR3: CASRAPGAATQYF. Here the CDR3 DNA reads TGCGCCAGCAGGGCCCCGGGGGCCGCTACGCAGTATTTT.

The V and J genes are TRBV5-1 and TRBJ2-1; TRBD1 matches at 10 bases. This CDR3 is built from 13 residues. Trimming took 3 bases from V and 10 from J; bases not matched to a gene: 4. Germline CDR1 is SGHRS and CDR2 is YFSETQ. CDR3 loop: CASSWDRGGEQFF. Here the CDR3 DNA reads TGCGCCAGCAGCTGGGACAGGGGAGGGGAGCAGTTCTTC.

This chain links TRBV4-1 with TRBJ1-1; D call uncertain. Germline CDR1 and CDR2: MGHRA and YSYEKL. Deletions cut 1 base from V and 2 bases from J, with 14 bases between. The CDR3 loop spans 16 amino acids. The chain's CDR3 is CASSQGWEEENTEAFF. The DNA for the CDR3 is TGCGCCAGCAGCCAAGGCTGGGAGGAAGAAAACACTGAAGCTTTCTTT.